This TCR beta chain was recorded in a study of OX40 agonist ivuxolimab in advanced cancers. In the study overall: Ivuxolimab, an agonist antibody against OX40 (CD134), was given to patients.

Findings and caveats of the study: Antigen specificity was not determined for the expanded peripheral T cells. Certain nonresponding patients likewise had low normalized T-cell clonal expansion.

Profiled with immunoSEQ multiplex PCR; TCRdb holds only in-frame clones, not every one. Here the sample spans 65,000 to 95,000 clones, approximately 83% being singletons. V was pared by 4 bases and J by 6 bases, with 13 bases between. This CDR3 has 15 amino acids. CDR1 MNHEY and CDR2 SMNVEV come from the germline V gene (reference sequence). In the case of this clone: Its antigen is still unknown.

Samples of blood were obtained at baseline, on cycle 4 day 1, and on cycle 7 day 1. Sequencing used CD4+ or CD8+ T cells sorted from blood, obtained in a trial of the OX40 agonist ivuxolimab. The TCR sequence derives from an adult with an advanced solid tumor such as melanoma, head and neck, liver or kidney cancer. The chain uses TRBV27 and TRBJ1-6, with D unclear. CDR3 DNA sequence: TGTGCCAGCAGTTCTCCCGGTGCTCCTAATTCACCCCTCCACTTT. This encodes CASSSPGAPNSPLHF.